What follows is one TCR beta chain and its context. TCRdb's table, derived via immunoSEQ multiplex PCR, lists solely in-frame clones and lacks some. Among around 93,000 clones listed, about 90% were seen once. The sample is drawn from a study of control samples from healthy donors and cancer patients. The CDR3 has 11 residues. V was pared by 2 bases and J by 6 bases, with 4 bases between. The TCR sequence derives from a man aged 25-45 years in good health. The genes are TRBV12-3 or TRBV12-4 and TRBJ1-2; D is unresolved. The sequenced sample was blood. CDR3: CASSLSDGYTF. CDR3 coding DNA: TGTGCCAGCAGTTTATCCGATGGCTACACCTTC.